This T cell receptor (beta chain) was recorded in a study of T cell repertoires in cytomegalovirus infection. Looking at the study overall: It was recently identified HLA-C-restricted and well-studied HLA-B-restricted CMV epitopes that the study used. TCR beta signatures that were public indicated CMV infection and matching HLA type.

Broader study findings: Cumulative public TCR beta family frequency identified CMV carriers with the relevant HLA. Predominance within the ex vivo response was attributable to HLA-C-restricted CMV-specific TCR beta clonotypes.

MiXCR, run by TCRdb on the reads, gives a single entry per CDR3 protein. This table has around 710,000 distinct CDR3 sequences, under 35% appearing once. Comments on this clonotype: Its specificity is not known.

The sequence derives from a human donor in good health (CMV status not recorded). Some clones in this sample may be carry-over from other donors' samples. Material: cultured CD8+ T cells from PBMCs, obtained from culture after CMV antigen stimulation.

This CDR3 is CASSLAGAGETQYF. CDR3 in DNA: TGTGCCAGCAGCTTAGCAGGGGCAGGAGAGACCCAGTACTTC. The genes are TRBV7-6 and TRBJ2-5; D perhaps matches TRBD1 (5 bases). The V end was cut by 0 bases, the J end by 4 bases, with 9 bases between. The germline V gene has CDR1 SGHVS and CDR2 FNYEAQ. The CDR3 is 14 residues long. Filled out from reference TRBV7-6 and TRBJ2-5, the complete variable domain reads GAGVSQSPRYKVTKRGQDVALRCDPISGHVSLYWYRQALGQGPEFLTYFNYEAQQDKSGLPNDRFSAERPEGSISTLTIQRTEQRDSAMYRCASSLAGAGETQYFGPGTRLLVL.